The sequence of this T cell receptor (beta chain) was determined in a study of T cell responses to AZD1222 COVID-19 vaccine. Study-level points and caveats: At study baseline, merely five or six AZD1222 recipients were seropositive. Repertoires were obtained only post-peak T cell response. Among spike-specific TCRs, nearly half reportedly target unmutated variant regions. Females made up more of the donors, who were largely white British, and clonal diversity may have come out too low.

TCRdb keeps only in-frame clones here, not all; method: immunoSEQ multiplex PCR. The repertoire includes 200,000 or so clones, roughly 91% of them detected once, and 0.99% sits in the top ten. To note about this clone: The antigen is not known.

The sequencing here drew on peripheral blood, taken on day 0 of AZD1222 vaccination. This sequence was found in an adult in good health.

Here the CDR3 reads CASSPPGRSYEQYF. CDR3 nucleotide sequence: TGTGCCAGCTCACCACCGGGCAGATCCTACGAGCAGTACTTC. The rearrangement joins TRBV18 to TRBJ2-7; D is unclear. Germline CDR1 KGHSH, CDR2 LQKENI. CDR3 length: 14 amino acids. V was clipped by 0 bases and J by 1 base, with 7 bases between them. Variable domain in full (rest from reference TRBV18 and TRBJ2-7): NAGVMQNPRHLVRRRGQEARLRCSPMKGHSHVYWYRQLPEEGLKFMVYLQKENIIDESGMPKERFSAEFPKEGPSILRIQQVVRGDSAAYFCASSPPGRSYEQYFGPGTRLTVT.